This T cell receptor (beta chain) was sequenced in a study of blood T cell repertoires in COVID-19. Study information: The United States, Italy and Spain were the sources of the acute and convalescent COVID-19 samples. T cells, B-cell-depleted T cells, or PBMCs supplied cDNA or gDNA.

This clone was found once. The CDR3 sequence is 13 residues long. Germline lookup yields CDR1 SGHTA and CDR2 FQGTGA. Deletions cut 5 bases from V and 3 bases from J, with 8 bases between. Original methodology: Amplification from reference gene primers served as the basis for estimated nucleated cell counts. The method was immunoSEQ multiplex PCR; TCRdb's version includes in-frame clones alone and lacks a portion of them. V and J calls and clone size are as listed in that table; D and trimming were resolved from the DNA. The sample lists fewer than 200,000 clones, roughly nine tenths occurring once. The origin of this receptor is a man in his 60s with acute or convalescent COVID-19. The V call is TRBV7-3, the J call TRBJ1-3; no definite D call. Material for sequencing was peripheral blood. This CDR3 reads CASSPAGGNTIYF. The CDR3 coding sequence is TGTGCCAGCAGCCCGGCGGGTGGAAACACCATATATTTT. Filled out from reference TRBV7-3 and TRBJ1-3, the complete variable domain reads GAGVSQTPSNKVTEKGKYVELRCDPISGHTALYWYRQSLGQGPEFLIYFQGTGAADDSGLPNDRFFAVRPEGSVSTLKIQRTERGDSAVYLCASSPAGGNTIYFGEGSWLTVV.